The rows below give T cell receptor beta chains drawn from one sample of a study of blood T cell repertoires in COVID-19. Method: immunoSEQ multiplex PCR; TCRdb's copy keeps in-frame clones and lacks some. Of around 140,000 clones in the sample, about 90% were seen once. Specimen: PBMCs or T cells enriched from blood (not recorded which). The receptors originated from a woman in her forties who had been exposed to COVID-19. Each CDR3 is given with its conserved first and last residue.

CDR3 length | J gene | V gene | CDR3 protein
16 | TRBJ1-6 | TRBV27 | CASSPHGGSYNSPLHF
13 | TRBJ2-3 | TRBV4-1 | CASSQIGQRTQYF
14 | TRBJ2-3 | TRBV19 | CASSRGGRGDTQYF
15 | TRBJ1-3 | TRBV19 | CASSGGKIYGNTIYF
12 | TRBJ1-5 | TRBV10-2 | CATGTGNQPQHF
15 | TRBJ2-1 | TRBV6-5 | CASSYSGTGLNEQFF
17 | TRBJ2-1 | TRBV5-8 | CASSLSWSGSGTSKQFF
14 | TRBJ2-7 | TRBV6-4 | CASSGGPLSYEQYF
15 | TRBJ1-5 | TRBV5-1 | CASSLQGGSNQPQHF
16 | TRBJ2-1 | TRBV4-1 | CASSHRPGLDNNEQFF
15 | TRBJ2-1 | TRBV6-2/TRBV6-3 | CASSPRGRGGNEQFF
16 | TRBJ2-7 | TRBV3-1/TRBV3-2 | CASSQSTSGSHHEQYF
15 | TRBJ2-4 | TRBV21-1 | CASSRFPSGGNIQYF
15 | TRBJ2-3 | TRBV19 | CASSPKGQFPDTQYF
14 | TRBJ2-3 | TRBV10-3 | CASGRTGGGDTQYF
16 | TRBJ2-7 | TRBV11-2 | CASSSYPGTESYEQYF
13 | TRBJ1-5 | TRBV24-1 | CATSARVGQPQHF
16 | TRBJ2-1 | TRBV18 | CASSPPWAGRHNEQFF
14 | TRBJ2-5 | TRBV28 | CASRYSQSQETQYF
17 | TRBJ1-2 | TRBV4-1 | CASSQEGVRGRVYGYTF
10 | TRBJ1-1 | TRBV29-1 | CSVQGAEAFF
13 | TRBJ1-1 | TRBV28 | CASSLLGAPEAFF
15 | TRBJ1-1 | TRBV3-1/TRBV3-2 | CASSPRRGFLTEAFF